This TCR beta chain was identified in a study of CD8 T cells in ankylosing spondylitis. Findings and limits, study-wide: Disease-linked clones, CD8+, were relatively rare in peripheral blood. The clones that were linked to disease were reported to be significantly enriched in matched synovial fluid samples from ankylosing spondylitis patients. What seemed typical of ankylosing spondylitis blood was a TCR beta motif built from several highly homologous variants.

The trim removed 7 bases at V and 0 bases at J, leaving 7 bases unmatched. The CDR3 is 15 amino acids. A remark on this clonotype: The target antigen is unknown.

Quantitative 5'-RACE with molecular barcodes produced the TCR beta libraries. TCRdb analysed the 5' RACE reads with MiXCR anew, one entry per CDR3 protein. The table includes about 90,000 distinct CDR3 sequences, around 30% detected once. Material for sequencing was blood, either unsorted or a sorted T cell fraction (not recorded which). The chain couples TRBV12-3 or TRBV12-4 to TRBJ2-3, with TRBD1 identical over 7 bases. This TCR was sampled from a male donor with ankylosing spondylitis or in good health (not recorded which). The CDR3 DNA follows: TGTGCCAGCATACTTTGGACAGGCAGCACAGATACGCAGTATTTT. Amino acid sequence: CASILWTGSTDTQYF.